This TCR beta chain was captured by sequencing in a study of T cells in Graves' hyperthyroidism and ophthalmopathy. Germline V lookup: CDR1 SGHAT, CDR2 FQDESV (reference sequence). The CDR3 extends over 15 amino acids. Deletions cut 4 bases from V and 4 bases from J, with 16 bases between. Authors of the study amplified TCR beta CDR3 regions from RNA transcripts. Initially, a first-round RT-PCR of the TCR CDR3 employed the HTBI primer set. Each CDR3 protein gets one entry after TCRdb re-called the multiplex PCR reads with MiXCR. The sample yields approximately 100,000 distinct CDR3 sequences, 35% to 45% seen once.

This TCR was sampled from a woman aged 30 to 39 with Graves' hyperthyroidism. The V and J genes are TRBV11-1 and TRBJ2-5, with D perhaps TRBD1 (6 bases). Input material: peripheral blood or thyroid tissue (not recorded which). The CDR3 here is CASSSFTDSRETQYF. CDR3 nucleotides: TGTGCCAGCAGCTCCTTCACGGACAGCCGAGAGACCCAGTACTTC.